This T cell receptor beta chain was identified during a study of beta chain features in type 1 diabetes. Notes on the study in general: An over-representation of cells with high TCR expression could result from cDNA sequencing. The study found that naive, central memory and Treg TCRB repertoires appeared more similar in patients than in healthy donors. Here, the possible influence of HLA type (on TCRB rearrangement) remained unresolved. Shorter TCRB CDR3s, moderately but significantly so, were found in Type 1 diabetes patients in all four CD4+ subsets.

In its sample, this clone was seen a few times. Its target is not known. J was trimmed by 5 bases and V by 2 bases; bases with no gene match: 9. This CDR3 spans 16 amino acids. From germline, CDR1 is KGHSH and CDR2 LQKENI. Of the isolated RNA, all was reverse transcribed, and so the sequenced material was expressed TCRB transcripts. Approximately 4 million reads was the average for naive, central memory and regulatory T cell samples. The repertoire was sequenced with immunoSEQ multiplex PCR; TCRdb's copy has only in-frame clones and lacks some. The sample includes roughly 300,000 clones, about 13% of them seen just once.

The receptor was derived from a man aged 30-40 years with type 1 diabetes. The chain links TRBV18 to TRBJ2-7, with 10 bases identical to TRBD2. Material: naive CD4+ T cells from blood. CDR3 coding DNA: TGTGCCAGCTCACCAATTATAACTAGCGGGATCGACGAGCAGTACTTC. Protein: CASSPIITSGIDEQYF. Full variable domain (remainder filled in from reference TRBV18 and TRBJ2-7): NAGVMQNPRHLVRRRGQEARLRCSPMKGHSHVYWYRQLPEEGLKFMVYLQKENIIDESGMPKERFSAEFPKEGPSILRIQQVVRGDSAAYFCASSPIITSGIDEQYFGPGTRLTVT.